These 5 T cell receptor beta chains originate from one sample sequenced in a study of cytomegalovirus exposure and HLA in healthy donors. The method was immunoSEQ multiplex PCR; TCRdb's version includes in-frame clones alone and lacks a portion of them. Of 100,000 to 150,000 clones in the sample, approximately 92% were seen once. What was sequenced was PBMCs. Receptor source: a woman aged 18-30 years in good health and CMV-seronegative.

The chain combines TRBV5-1 with TRBJ1-2, with TRBD1 matching 11 bases. The V gene's germline CDR1 is SGHRS and CDR2 YFSETQ. V dropped 4 bases and J dropped 5; count of bases not matched to a gene: 7. CDR3 length equals 15 residues. The CDR3 coding sequence is TGCGCCAGCAGCCGGACGGGACAGGGGGGTTATGGCTACACCTTC. This translates into CASSRTGQGGYGYTF. Full variable domain (outside the CDR3, taken from reference TRBV5-1 and TRBJ1-2): KAGVTQTPRYLIKTRGQQVTLSCSPISGHRSVSWYQQTPGQGLQFLFEYFSETQRNKGNFPGRFSGRQFSNSRSEMNVSTLELGDSALYLCASSRTGQGGYGYTFGSGTRLTVV.

In this sample, this clone turned up once. Other DNA sequences in this sample translate to the same CDR3. The J gene is TRBJ1-5, the V gene TRBV5-1; 8 positions agree with TRBD1. From germline, CDR1 is SGHRS and CDR2 YFSETQ. V was clipped by 2 bases and J by 6 bases; unmatched bases: 4. The CDR3 length is 14 residues. The CDR3 sequence: CASSLQGGGQPQHF. The CDR3 region has the DNA TGCGCCAGCAGCTTACAGGGGGGTGGTCAGCCCCAGCATTTT.

The rearrangement uses TRBV7-8 and TRBJ2-7; D gene uncertain. Trimming left V 5 bases short and J 1 base short, with 3 bases between. Germline V lookup: CDR1 SGHVS, CDR2 FQNEAQ. This CDR3 comprises 11 residues. CDR3 DNA sequence: TGTGCCAGCAGCCTTTCCTACGAGCAGTACTTC. Encoded protein: CASSLSYEQYF.

The chain joins TRBV4-1 to TRBJ2-2, with a tentative D call TRBD1 (6 bases). Trimming stripped 3 bases from V and 4 bases from J, with 15 bases between. The CDR3 length is 16 residues. From germline, CDR1 is MGHRA and CDR2 YSYEKL. CDR3 residues: CASSHGTRVSTGELFF. CDR3 nucleotide sequence: TGCGCCAGCAGCCACGGGACAAGGGTTAGCACCGGGGAGCTGTTTTTT.

The chain recombines TRBV6-5 with TRBJ1-2, with 8 nucleotides matching TRBD1. Per the germline V gene, CDR1 is MNHEY and CDR2 is SVGAGI. Germline trimming cut 6 bases from V and 4 bases from J; bases unmatched to any gene: 10. This CDR3 is built from 15 residues. CDR3 in DNA: TGTGCCAGCAGGGAGCAGGGGGCTAACCTCTATGGCTACACCTTC. Its translation is CASREQGANLYGYTF.